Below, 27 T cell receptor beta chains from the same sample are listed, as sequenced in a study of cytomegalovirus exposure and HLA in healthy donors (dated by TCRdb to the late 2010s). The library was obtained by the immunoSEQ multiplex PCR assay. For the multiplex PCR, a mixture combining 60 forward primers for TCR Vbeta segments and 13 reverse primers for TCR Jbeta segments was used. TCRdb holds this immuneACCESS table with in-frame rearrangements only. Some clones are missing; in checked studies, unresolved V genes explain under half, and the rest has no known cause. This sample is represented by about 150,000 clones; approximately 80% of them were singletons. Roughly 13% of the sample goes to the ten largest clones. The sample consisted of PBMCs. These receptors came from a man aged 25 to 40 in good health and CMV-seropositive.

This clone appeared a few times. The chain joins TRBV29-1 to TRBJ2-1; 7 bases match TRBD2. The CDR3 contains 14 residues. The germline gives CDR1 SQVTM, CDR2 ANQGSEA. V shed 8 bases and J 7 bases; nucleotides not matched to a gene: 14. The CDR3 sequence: CSLRGPGGTNEQFF. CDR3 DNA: TGCAGCCTCCGCGGCCCGGGAGGTACGAATGAGCAGTTCTTC.

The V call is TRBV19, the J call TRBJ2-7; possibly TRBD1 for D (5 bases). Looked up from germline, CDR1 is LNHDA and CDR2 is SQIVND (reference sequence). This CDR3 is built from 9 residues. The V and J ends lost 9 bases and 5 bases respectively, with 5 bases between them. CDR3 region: CARGDEQYF. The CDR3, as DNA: TGTGCCAGAGGGGACGAGCAGTACTTC.

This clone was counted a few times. This CDR3 reads CASSYQGHTEAFF. The DNA of the CDR3 is TGTGCCAGCAGTTACCAGGGCCACACTGAAGCTTTCTTT. This rearrangement joins TRBV6-5 to TRBJ1-1, with D possibly TRBD1 on 5 matching bases. The V gene lost 2 bases and the J gene lost 3 bases, with 7 bases spanning the gap. This CDR3 has 13 amino acids. The germline V gene has CDR1 MNHEY and CDR2 SVGAGI.

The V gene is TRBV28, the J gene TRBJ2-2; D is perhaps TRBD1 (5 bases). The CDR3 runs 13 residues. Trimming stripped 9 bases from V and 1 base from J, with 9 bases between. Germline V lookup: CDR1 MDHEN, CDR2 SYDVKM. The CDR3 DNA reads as TGTGCCAGTATGACAGAGAACACCGGGGAGCTGTTTTTT. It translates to CASMTENTGELFF. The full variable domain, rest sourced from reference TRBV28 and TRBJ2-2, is DVKVTQSSRYLVKRTGEKVFLECVQDMDHENMFWYRQDPGLGLRLIYFSYDVKMKEKGDIPEGYSVSREKKERFSLILESASTNQTSMYLCASMTENTGELFFGEGSRLTVL.

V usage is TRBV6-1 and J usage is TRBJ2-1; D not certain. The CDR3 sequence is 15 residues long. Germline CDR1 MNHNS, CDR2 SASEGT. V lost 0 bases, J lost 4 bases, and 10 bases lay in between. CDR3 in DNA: TGTGCCAGCAGTGAAGCGCACTCCCGGTACAATGAGCAGTTCTTC. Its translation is CASSEAHSRYNEQFF.

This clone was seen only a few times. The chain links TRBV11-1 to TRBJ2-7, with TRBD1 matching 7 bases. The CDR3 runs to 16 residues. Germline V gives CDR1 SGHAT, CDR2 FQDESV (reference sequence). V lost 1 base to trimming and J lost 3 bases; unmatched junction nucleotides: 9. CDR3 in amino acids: CASSLVGTADGYEQYF. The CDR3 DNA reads TGTGCCAGCAGCTTAGTGGGGACAGCCGACGGCTACGAGCAGTACTTC.

In DNA, the CDR3 is TGCAGTGCTAGAGCCAAAGATACGCAGTATTTT. It specifies CSARAKDTQYF. This chain uses TRBV20-1 with TRBJ2-3; unclear D gene. The V and J ends lost 1 base and 5 bases respectively, with 4 bases between them. Germline assignment: CDR1 DFQATT and CDR2 SNEGSKA (reference sequence). The CDR3 contains 11 residues.

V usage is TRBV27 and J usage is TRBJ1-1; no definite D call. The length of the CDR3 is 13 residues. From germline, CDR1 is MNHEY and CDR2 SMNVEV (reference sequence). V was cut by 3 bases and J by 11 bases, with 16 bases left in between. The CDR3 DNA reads TGTGCCAGCAGTTTCTCCCCTGGCGGTACTGCTTTCTTT. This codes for CASSFSPGGTAFF.

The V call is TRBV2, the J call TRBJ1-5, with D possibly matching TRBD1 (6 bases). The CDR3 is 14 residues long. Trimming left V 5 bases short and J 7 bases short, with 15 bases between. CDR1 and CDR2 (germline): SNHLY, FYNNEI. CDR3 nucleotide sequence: TGTGCCAGCAGTAGATGGTCTGGGGGCCAGCCCCAGCATTTT. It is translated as CASSRWSGGQPQHF. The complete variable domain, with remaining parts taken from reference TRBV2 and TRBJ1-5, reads EPEVTQTPSHQVTQMGQEVILRCVPISNHLYFYWYRQILGQKVEFLVSFYNNEISEKSEIFDDQFSVERPDGSNFTLKIRSTKLEDSAMYFCASSRWSGGQPQHFGDGTRLSIL.

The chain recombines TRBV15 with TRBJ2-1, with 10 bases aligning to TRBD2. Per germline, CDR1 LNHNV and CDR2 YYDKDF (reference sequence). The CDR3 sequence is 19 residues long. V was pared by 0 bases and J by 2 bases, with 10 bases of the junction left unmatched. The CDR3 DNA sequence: TGTGCCACCAGCAGAGATCTGTCTAGCGGGAGAAGGCCCTACAATGAGCAGTTCTTC. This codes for CATSRDLSSGRRPYNEQFF.

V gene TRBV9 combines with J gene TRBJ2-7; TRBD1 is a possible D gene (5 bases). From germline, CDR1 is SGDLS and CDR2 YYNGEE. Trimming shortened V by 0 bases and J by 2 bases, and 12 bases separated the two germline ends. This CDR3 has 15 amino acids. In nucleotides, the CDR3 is TGTGCCAGCAGCGTAGGGCCAGGGTTAGCCTACGAGCAGTACTTC. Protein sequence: CASSVGPGLAYEQYF.

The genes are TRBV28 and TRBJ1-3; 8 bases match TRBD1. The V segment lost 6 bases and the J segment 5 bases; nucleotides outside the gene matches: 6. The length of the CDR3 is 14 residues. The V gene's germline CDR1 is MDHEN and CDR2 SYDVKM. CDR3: CASSLTGGRNTIYF. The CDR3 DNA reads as TGTGCCAGCAGCCTTACAGGGGGACGAAACACCATATATTTT.

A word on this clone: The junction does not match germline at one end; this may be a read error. CDR3 coding DNA: TGTGCCAGCAGTGAAGGGGCAGCTATCTATGACTACACCTTC. The encoded protein is CASSEGAAIYDYTF. This chain joins TRBV6-1 and TRBJ1-2; D not certain. This CDR3 contains 14 residues. Germline CDR1 reads MNHNS; CDR2 reads SASEGT.

DNA for the CDR3: TGTGCCAGTAGAGAGCAGGGGGCGGAGCAGTACTTC. Translated, it gives CASREQGAEQYF. J is TRBJ2-5 and V is TRBV19; TRBD1 matches at 8 bases. This CDR3 comprises 12 residues. The J segment lost 11 bases and the V segment lost 6 bases, leaving 8 bases of the junction unmatched. Germline V gene data show CDR1 as LNHDA and CDR2 as SQIVND (reference sequence).

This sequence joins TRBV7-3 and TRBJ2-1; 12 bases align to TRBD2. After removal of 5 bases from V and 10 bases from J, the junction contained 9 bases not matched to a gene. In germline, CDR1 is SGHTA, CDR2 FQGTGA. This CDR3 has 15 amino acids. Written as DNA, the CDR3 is TGTGCCAGCAGCCAGCAAGGACTAGCGGGATTGGAGCAGTTCTTC. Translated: CASSQQGLAGLEQFF.

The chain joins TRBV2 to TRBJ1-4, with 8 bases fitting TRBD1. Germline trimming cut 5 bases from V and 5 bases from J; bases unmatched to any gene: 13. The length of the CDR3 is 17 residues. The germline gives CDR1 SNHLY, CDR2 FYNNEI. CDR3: CASSRVGLGQGNEKLFF. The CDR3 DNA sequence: TGTGCCAGCAGTCGTGTGGGGTTAGGACAGGGAAATGAAAAACTGTTTTTT.

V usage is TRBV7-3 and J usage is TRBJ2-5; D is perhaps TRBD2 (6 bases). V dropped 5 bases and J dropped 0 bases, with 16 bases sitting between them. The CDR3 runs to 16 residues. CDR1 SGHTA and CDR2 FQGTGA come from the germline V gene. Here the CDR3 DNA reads TGTGCCAGCAGCGCTCGGGGGAGGAGCGACCAAGAGACCCAGTACTTC. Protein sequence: CASSARGRSDQETQYF. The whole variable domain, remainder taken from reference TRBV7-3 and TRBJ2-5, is GAGVSQTPSNKVTEKGKYVELRCDPISGHTALYWYRQSLGQGPEFLIYFQGTGAADDSGLPNDRFFAVRPEGSVSTLKIQRTERGDSAVYLCASSARGRSDQETQYFGPGTRLLVL.

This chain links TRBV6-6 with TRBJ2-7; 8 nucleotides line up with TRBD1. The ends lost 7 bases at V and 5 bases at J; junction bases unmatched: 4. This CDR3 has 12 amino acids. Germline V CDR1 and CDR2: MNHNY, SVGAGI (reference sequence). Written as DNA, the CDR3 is TGTGCCAGCACAGGGGGCAGCGACGAGCAGTACTTC. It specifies CASTGGSDEQYF.

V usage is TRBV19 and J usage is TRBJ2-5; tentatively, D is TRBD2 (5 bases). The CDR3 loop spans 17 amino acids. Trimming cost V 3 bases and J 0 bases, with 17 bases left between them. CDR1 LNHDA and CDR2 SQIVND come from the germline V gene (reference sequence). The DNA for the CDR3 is TGTGCCAGTAGTATGGGCCTGGGAGATCCGTACCAAGAGACCCAGTACTTC. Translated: CASSMGLGDPYQETQYF.

The CDR3 spells CASRTTSGMRGDTQYF. The CDR3 bases are TGTGCCAGCAGAACGACTAGCGGGATGCGGGGAGATACGCAGTATTTT. The chain links TRBV2 to TRBJ2-3, with 11 bases identical to TRBD2. This CDR3 has 16 amino acids. Germline V CDR1 and CDR2: SNHLY, FYNNEI. Trimming took 6 bases from V and 5 from J; bases not matched to a gene: 10. The full variable domain, completed using reference TRBV2 and TRBJ2-3, is EPEVTQTPSHQVTQMGQEVILRCVPISNHLYFYWYRQILGQKVEFLVSFYNNEISEKSEIFDDQFSVERPDGSNFTLKIRSTKLEDSAMYFCASRTTSGMRGDTQYFGPGTRLTVL.

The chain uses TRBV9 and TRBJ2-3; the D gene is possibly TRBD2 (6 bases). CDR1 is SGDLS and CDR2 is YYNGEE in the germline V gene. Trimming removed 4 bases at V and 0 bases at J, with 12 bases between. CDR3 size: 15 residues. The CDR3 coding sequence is TGTGCCAGCAGCCATGGACTAACTAGCACAGATACGCAGTATTTT. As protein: CASSHGLTSTDTQYF. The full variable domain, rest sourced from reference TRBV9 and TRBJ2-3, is DSGVTQTPKHLITATGQRVTLRCSPRSGDLSVYWYQQSLDQGLQFLIQYYNGEERAKGNILERFSAQQFPDLHSELNLSSLELGDSALYFCASSHGLTSTDTQYFGPGTRLTVL.

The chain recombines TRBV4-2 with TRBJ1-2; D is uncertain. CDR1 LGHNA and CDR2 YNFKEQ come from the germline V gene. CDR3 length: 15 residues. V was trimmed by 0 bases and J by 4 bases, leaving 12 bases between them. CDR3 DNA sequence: TGTGCCAGCAGCCAAGAAGTGGAGCAGTCCTATGGCTACACCTTC. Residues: CASSQEVEQSYGYTF.

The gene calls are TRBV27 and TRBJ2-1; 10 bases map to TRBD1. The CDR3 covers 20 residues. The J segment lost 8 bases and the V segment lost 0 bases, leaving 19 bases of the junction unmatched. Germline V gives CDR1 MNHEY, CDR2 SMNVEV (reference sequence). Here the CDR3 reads CASSLSSTSLDRGRKYEQFF. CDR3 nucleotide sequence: TGTGCCAGCAGTTTATCGTCCACAAGCTTAGACAGGGGGCGTAAATATGAGCAGTTCTTC.

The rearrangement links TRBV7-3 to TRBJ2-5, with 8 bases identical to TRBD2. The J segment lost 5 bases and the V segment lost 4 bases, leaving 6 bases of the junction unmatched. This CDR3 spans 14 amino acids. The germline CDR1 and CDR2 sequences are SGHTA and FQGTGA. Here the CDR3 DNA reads TGTGCCAGCAGCTCAACAGCGGGAGTGGAGACCCAGTACTTC. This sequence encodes CASSSTAGVETQYF.

CDR3 protein: CTSSQGGLAGVDEQFF. CDR3 coding DNA: TGCACCAGCAGCCAGGGGGGACTAGCGGGAGTCGATGAGCAGTTCTTC. The J gene is TRBJ2-1, the V gene TRBV1; TRBD2, as called in the table, went unchecked against the DNA. TRBV1 is a documented pseudogene. The length of the CDR3 is 16 residues.

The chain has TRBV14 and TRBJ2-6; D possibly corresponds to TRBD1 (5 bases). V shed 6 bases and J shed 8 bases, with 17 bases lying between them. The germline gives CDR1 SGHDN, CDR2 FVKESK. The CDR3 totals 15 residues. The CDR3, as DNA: TGTGCCAGCAGTCGTAAATTCAGGGAAACCAACGTCCTGACTTTC. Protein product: CASSRKFRETNVLTF.

The CDR3 loop is CASSVGRAGEQYF. CDR3 DNA sequence: TGTGCCAGCAGCGTGGGCAGGGCAGGTGAGCAGTACTTC. The V and J genes are TRBV9 and TRBJ2-7; D possibly corresponds to TRBD1 (5 bases). CDR1 is SGDLS and CDR2 is YYNGEE in the germline V gene. The CDR3 length is 13 residues. Trimming shortened V by 2 bases and J by 7 bases, and 13 bases separated the two germline ends.